Each of the 12 T cell receptor beta chains below was sequenced from the same sample in a study of CD8 T cells in ankylosing spondylitis. A single record per CDR3 protein comes from TCRdb applying MiXCR to the 5' RACE reads. The sample contains more than 150,000 distinct CDR3 sequences, around 10% of which appear only once. The specimen was blood, either unsorted or a sorted T cell fraction (not recorded which). These receptors were taken from a male donor with ankylosing spondylitis or in good health (not recorded which).

This clonotype was recorded many times. The chain joins TRBV5-1 to TRBJ2-7, with TRBD1 matching 7 bases. CDR3 length: 19 amino acids. With V trimmed by 0 bases and J by 2 bases, 17 bases remained unmatched. Looked up from germline, CDR1 is SGHRS and CDR2 is YFSETQ. CDR3 loop: CASSLAPFAGGPGTYEQYF. CDR3 nucleotides: TGCGCCAGCAGCTTGGCCCCCTTCGCAGGGGGACCCGGCACCTACGAGCAGTACTTC.

About this clonotype: A much larger clonotype is one base distant, so this may be a read error. The chain combines TRBV5-6 with TRBJ1-2; unclear D gene. This CDR3 has 13 residues. Germline CDR1 and CDR2: SGHDT and YYEEEE. CDR3 loop: CAISPTGSYGYTF. The CDR3 DNA reads as TGTGCCATCAGCCCAACCGGGTCGTATGGCTACACCTTC.

This clonotype was recorded at least ten times. The V and J genes are TRBV20-1 and TRBJ1-1; 10 nucleotides align to TRBD1. The germline V gene has CDR1 DFQATT and CDR2 SNEGSKA (reference sequence). Trimming took 6 bases from V and 6 from J; bases not matched to a gene: 16. This CDR3 is built from 16 residues. The CDR3, as DNA: TGCAGTGCCCCTCTGTACGGGGACAGGGGTTTAGCTGAAGCTTTCTTT. Translated: CSAPLYGDRGLAEAFF.

This clonotype was seen only a few times. The chain carries TRBV15 and TRBJ2-7, with D possibly called TRBD1 or TRBD2 (7 bases each). V lost 0 bases to trimming and J lost 3 bases, with 18 bases between them. CDR3 length: 17 residues. The germline gives CDR1 LNHNV, CDR2 YYDKDF (reference sequence). The CDR3 sequence is CATSRDGGGTVHYEQYF. The CDR3, as DNA: TGTGCCACCAGCAGAGATGGGGGGGGGACAGTCCACTACGAGCAGTACTTC. Full variable domain (missing parts from reference TRBV15 and TRBJ2-7): DAMVIQNPRYQVTQFGKPVTLSCSQTLNHNVMYWYQQKSSQAPKLLFHYYDKDFNNEADTPDNFQSRRPNTSFCFLDIRSPGLGDTAMYLCATSRDGGGTVHYEQYFGPGTRLTVT.

With regard to this clonotype: One end of the junction fails to match germline, which may point to a read error. CDR3 residues: CTSSQDQGLAGAKDGDTQYF. CDR3 nucleotide sequence: TGTACCAGCAGCCAAGACCAGGGACTAGCGGGGGCTAAAGATGGGGATACGCAGTATTTT. V is TRBV3-1 and J is TRBJ2-3; 14 bases are a match to TRBD2. Germline V gene sequence: CDR1 LGHDT, CDR2 YNNKEL (reference sequence). CDR3 length: 20 amino acids.

This clonotype was seen at least ten times. The gene calls are TRBV20-1 and TRBJ1-2; no definite D call. Trimming left V 0 bases short and J 10 bases short, with 18 bases between. This CDR3 has 14 residues. In germline, CDR1 is DFQATT, CDR2 SNEGSKA (reference sequence). The CDR3 sequence is CSARDNLRFSDYTF. In DNA, the CDR3 is TGCAGTGCTAGAGATAACCTCAGGTTCTCTGACTACACCTTC.

This clonotype appeared many times. This sequence joins TRBV3-1 and TRBJ1-2, with a weak D call TRBD1 (6 bases). Trimming took 2 bases from V and 1 from J, leaving 11 bases between them. In germline, CDR1 is LGHDT, CDR2 YNNKEL (reference sequence). The CDR3 loop spans 15 amino acids. This CDR3 reads CASSQTGLGNYGYTF. The CDR3 DNA follows: TGTGCCAGCAGCCAAACAGGGTTAGGTAACTATGGCTACACCTTC.

There are many counts of this clonotype. The chain is built from TRBV5-5 and TRBJ2-7; the match to TRBD1 covers 10 bases. The CDR3 is made up of 15 amino acids. Germline assignment: CDR1 SGHKS and CDR2 YYEKEE (reference sequence). V was clipped by 3 bases and J by 2 bases; unmatched bases: 5. This CDR3 is CASSWAGQGTYEQYF. The CDR3 DNA is TGTGCCAGCAGCTGGGCGGGACAGGGGACCTACGAGCAGTACTTC.

This clonotype has a count of ten or more. The rearrangement joins TRBV20-1 to TRBJ2-5; D perhaps matches TRBD2 (6 bases). The germline gives CDR1 DFQATT, CDR2 SNEGSKA (reference sequence). The germline V and J ends were trimmed by 2 bases and 4 bases, with 23 bases remaining between them. CDR3 length: 17 residues. In DNA, the CDR3 is TGCAGTGCTAGACAGGTTCCAAAAGGTTTGACTAGAGAGACCCAGTACTTC. Translating gives CSARQVPKGLTRETQYF.

This sequence joins TRBV27 and TRBJ2-7; 10 bases align to TRBD1. Per germline, CDR1 MNHEY and CDR2 SMNVEV (reference sequence). The ends lost 2 bases at V and 4 bases at J; junction bases unmatched: 8. This CDR3 spans 16 amino acids. CDR3 loop: CASSLQPGQGLYEQYF. The CDR3 DNA reads as TGTGCCAGCAGTTTACAACCGGGACAGGGGCTTTACGAGCAGTACTTC.

V usage is TRBV7-8 and J usage is TRBJ1-1; 7 bases are a match to TRBD1. CDR1 SGHVS and CDR2 FQNEAQ come from the germline V gene. V shed 3 bases, J shed 3 bases, and the junction held 7 bases outside the gene matches. This CDR3 comprises 15 residues. The CDR3 spells CASSLSRGRDTEAFF. The CDR3 DNA reads TGTGCCAGCAGCTTGAGTAGGGGGCGAGACACTGAAGCTTTCTTT.

This clonotype occurred many times. The chain combines TRBV20-1 with TRBJ1-5, with D maybe TRBD1 (6 bases). Trimming left V 3 bases short and J 2 bases short, with 14 bases between. CDR3 length: 15 amino acids. CDR1 is DFQATT, CDR2 SNEGSKA, per germline (reference sequence). For the CDR3, the DNA is TGCAGTGCTAGTGGGGGCAGCGGAGGCAATCAGCCCCAGCATTTT. Translated, it gives CSASGGSGGNQPQHF.